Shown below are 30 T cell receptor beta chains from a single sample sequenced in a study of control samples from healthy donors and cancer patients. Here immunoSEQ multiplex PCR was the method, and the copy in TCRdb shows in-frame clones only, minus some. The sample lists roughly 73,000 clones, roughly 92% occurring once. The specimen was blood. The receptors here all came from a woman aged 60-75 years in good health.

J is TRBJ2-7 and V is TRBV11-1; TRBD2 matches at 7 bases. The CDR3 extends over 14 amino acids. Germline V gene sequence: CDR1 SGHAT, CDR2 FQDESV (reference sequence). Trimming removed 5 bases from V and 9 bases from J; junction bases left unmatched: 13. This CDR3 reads CASSARAGLSGQYF. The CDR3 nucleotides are TGTGCCAGCAGCGCGCGAGCGGGGCTAAGTGGGCAGTACTTC. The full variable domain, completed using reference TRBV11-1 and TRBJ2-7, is EAEVAQSPRYKITEKSQAVAFWCDPISGHATLYWYRQILGQGPELLVQFQDESVVDDSQLPKDRFSAERLKGVDSTLKIQPAELGDSAMYLCASSARAGLSGQYFGPGTRLTVT.

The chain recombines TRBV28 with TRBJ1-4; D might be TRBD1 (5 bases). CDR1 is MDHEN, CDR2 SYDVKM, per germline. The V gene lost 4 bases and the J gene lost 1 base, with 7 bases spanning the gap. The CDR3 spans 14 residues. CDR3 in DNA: TGTGCCAGCAGTTATGGGGGAACTAATGAAAAACTGTTTTTT. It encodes CASSYGGTNEKLFF.

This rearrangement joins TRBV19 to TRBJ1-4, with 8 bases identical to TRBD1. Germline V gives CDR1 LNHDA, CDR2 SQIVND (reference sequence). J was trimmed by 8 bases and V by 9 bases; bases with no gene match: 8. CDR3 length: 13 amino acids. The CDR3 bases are TGTGCCAGCGCGGACAGGGTTCAAGAAAAACTGTTTTTT. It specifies CASADRVQEKLFF.

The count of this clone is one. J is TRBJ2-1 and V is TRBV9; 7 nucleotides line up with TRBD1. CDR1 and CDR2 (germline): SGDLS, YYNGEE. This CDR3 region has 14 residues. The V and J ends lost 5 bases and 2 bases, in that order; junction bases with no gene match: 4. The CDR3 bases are TGTGCCAGCAGTCAGGGGACAGCCTACAATGAGCAGTTCTTC. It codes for CASSQGTAYNEQFF. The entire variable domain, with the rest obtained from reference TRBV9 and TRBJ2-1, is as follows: DSGVTQTPKHLITATGQRVTLRCSPRSGDLSVYWYQQSLDQGLQFLIQYYNGEERAKGNILERFSAQQFPDLHSELNLSSLELGDSALYFCASSQGTAYNEQFFGPGTRLTVL.

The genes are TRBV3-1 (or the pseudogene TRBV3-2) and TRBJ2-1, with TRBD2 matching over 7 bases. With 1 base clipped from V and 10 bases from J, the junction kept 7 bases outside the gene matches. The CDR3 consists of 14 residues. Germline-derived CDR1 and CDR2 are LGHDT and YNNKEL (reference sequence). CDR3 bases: TGTGCCAGCAGCCAAGGTAGCCGGGGGGACGAGCAGTTCTTC. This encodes CASSQGSRGDEQFF.

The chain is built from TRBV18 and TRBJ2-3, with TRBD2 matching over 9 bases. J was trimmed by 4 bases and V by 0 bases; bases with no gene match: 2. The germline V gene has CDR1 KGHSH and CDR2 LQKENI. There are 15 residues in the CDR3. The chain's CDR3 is CASSPPREGADTQYF. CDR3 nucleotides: TGTGCCAGCTCACCACCGCGGGAGGGGGCAGATACGCAGTATTTT. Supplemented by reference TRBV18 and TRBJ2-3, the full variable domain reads NAGVMQNPRHLVRRRGQEARLRCSPMKGHSHVYWYRQLPEEGLKFMVYLQKENIIDESGMPKERFSAEFPKEGPSILRIQQVVRGDSAAYFCASSPPREGADTQYFGPGTRLTVL.

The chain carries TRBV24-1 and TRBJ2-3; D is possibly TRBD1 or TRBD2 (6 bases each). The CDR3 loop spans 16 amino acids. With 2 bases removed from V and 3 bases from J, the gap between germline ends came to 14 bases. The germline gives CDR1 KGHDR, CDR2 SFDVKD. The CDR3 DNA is TGTGCCACCAGTGATTGGCAGGGCGGGACAACAGATACGCAGTATTTT. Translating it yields CATSDWQGGTTDTQYF.

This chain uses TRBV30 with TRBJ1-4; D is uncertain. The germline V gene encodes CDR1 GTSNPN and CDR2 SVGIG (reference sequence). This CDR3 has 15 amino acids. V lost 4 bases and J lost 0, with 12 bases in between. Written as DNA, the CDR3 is TGTGCCTGGACCCCCGGGATTGCAACTAATGAAAAACTGTTTTTT. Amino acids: CAWTPGIATNEKLFF.

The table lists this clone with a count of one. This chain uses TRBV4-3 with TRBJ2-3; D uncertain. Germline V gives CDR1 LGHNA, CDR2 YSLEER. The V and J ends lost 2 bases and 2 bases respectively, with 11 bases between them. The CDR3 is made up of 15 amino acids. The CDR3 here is CASSQTPHYTDTQYF. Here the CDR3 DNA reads TGCGCCAGCAGCCAAACTCCTCACTACACAGATACGCAGTATTTT.

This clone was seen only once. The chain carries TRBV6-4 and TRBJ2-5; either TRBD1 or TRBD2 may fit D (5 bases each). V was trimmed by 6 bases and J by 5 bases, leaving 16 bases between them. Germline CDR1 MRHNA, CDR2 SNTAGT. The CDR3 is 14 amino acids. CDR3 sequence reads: CASSATGDPETQYF. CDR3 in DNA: TGTGCCAGCAGCGCCACCGGGGACCCGGAGACCCAGTACTTC.

The CDR3 region is CASSFGLAGVEQYF. CDR3 nucleotides: TGTGCCAGCAGCTTCGGACTAGCGGGAGTAGAGCAGTACTTC. J is TRBJ2-7 and V is TRBV7-8; 13 bases are shared with TRBD2. Germline values: CDR1 SGHVS, CDR2 FQNEAQ. J was trimmed by 7 bases and V by 3 bases; bases with no gene match: 3. CDR3 length equals 14 residues.

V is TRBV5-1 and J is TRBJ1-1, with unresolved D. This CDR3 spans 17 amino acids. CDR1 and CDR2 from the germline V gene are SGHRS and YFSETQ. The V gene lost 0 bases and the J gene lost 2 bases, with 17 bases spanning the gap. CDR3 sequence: CASSLDSPAELNTEAFF. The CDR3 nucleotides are TGCGCCAGCAGCTTGGATTCGCCGGCCGAGTTAAACACTGAAGCTTTCTTT.

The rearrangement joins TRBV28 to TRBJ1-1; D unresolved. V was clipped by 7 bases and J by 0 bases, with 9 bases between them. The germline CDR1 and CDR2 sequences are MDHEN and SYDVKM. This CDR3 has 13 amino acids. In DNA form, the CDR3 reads TGTGCCAGCACCAAGAGGATGAACACTGAAGCTTTCTTT. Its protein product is CASTKRMNTEAFF.

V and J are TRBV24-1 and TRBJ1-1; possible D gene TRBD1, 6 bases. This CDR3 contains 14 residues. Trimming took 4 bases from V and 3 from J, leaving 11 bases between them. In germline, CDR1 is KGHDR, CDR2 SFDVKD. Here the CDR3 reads CATSDEGGDTEAFF. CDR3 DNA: TGTGCCACCAGTGACGAAGGGGGTGACACTGAAGCTTTCTTT.

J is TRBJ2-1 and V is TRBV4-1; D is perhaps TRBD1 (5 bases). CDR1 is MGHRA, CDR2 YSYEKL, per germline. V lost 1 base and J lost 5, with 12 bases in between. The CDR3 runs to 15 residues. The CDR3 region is CASSQVPGKNNEQFF. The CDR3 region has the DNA TGCGCCAGCAGCCAAGTTCCAGGGAAGAACAATGAGCAGTTCTTC.

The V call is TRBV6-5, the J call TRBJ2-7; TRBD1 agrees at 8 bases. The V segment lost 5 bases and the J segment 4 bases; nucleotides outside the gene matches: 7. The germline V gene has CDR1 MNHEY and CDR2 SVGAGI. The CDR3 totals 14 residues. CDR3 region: CASSLRDRTYEQYF. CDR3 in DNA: TGTGCCAGCAGTCTCCGGGACAGGACATACGAGCAGTACTTC.

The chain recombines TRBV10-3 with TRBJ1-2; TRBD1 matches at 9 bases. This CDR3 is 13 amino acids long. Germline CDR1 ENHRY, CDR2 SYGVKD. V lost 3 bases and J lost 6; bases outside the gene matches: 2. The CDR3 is CAISDRTGDGYTF. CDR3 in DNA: TGTGCCATCAGTGACAGGACAGGGGATGGCTACACCTTC.

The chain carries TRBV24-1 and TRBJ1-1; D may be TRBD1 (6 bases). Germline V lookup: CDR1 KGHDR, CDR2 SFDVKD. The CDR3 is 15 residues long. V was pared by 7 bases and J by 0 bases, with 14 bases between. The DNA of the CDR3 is TGTGCCACCAGCGATAACAGGGACATGAACACTGAAGCTTTCTTT. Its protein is CATSDNRDMNTEAFF.

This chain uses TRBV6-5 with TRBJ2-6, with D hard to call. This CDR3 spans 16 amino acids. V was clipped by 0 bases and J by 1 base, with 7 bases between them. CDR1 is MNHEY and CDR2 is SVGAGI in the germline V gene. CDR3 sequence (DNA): TGTGCCAGCAGTTACTCGTATGGGTCTGGGGCCAACGTCCTGACTTTC. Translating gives CASSYSYGSGANVLTF.

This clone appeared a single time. Here the CDR3 reads CASSSGQRPGELFF. CDR3 DNA: TGTGCCAGCAGCTCGGGACAGCGTCCCGGGGAGCTGTTTTTT. The V and J genes are TRBV5-4 and TRBJ2-2, with 7 bases lining up with TRBD1. The CDR3 runs 14 residues. Trimming cost V 3 bases and J 6 bases; bases outside gene matches: 5. Germline CDR1 and CDR2: SGHNT and YYREEE (reference sequence). The whole variable domain, filled in from reference TRBV5-4 and TRBJ2-2, reads ETGVTQSPTHLIKTRGQQVTLRCSSQSGHNTVSWYQQALGQGPQFIFQYYREEENGRGNFPPRFSGLQFPNYSSELNVNALELDDSALYLCASSSGQRPGELFFGEGSRLTVL.

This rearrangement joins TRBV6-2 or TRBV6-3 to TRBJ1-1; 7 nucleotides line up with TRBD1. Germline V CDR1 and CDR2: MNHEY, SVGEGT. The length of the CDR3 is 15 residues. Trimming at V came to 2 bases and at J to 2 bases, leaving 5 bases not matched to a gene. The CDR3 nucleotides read TGTGCCAGCAGTTACACGACAGGGACTAACACTGAAGCTTTCTTT. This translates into CASSYTTGTNTEAFF.

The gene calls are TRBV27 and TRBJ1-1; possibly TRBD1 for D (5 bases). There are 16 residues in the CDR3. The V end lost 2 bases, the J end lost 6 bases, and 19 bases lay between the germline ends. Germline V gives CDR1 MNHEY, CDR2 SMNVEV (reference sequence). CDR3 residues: CASSLGGGVFSPEAFF. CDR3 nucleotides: TGTGCCAGCAGTTTAGGGGGGGGAGTGTTTTCTCCTGAAGCTTTCTTT.

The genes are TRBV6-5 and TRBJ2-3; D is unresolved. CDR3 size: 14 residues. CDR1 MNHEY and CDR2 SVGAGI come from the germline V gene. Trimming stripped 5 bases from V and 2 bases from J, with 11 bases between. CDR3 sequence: CASSLRSTTDTQYF. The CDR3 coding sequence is TGTGCCAGCAGTCTAAGATCAACCACAGATACGCAGTATTTT.

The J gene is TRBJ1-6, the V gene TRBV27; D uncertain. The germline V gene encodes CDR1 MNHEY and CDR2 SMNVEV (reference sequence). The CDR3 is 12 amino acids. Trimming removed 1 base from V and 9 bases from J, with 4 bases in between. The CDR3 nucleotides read TGTGCCAGCAGTTTATACGGTTCACCCCTCCACTTT. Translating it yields CASSLYGSPLHF.

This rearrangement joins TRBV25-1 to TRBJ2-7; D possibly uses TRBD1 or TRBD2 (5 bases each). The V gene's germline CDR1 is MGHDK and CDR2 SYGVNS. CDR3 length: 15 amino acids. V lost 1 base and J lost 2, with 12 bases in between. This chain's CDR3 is CASSESTGATYEQYF. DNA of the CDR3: TGTGCCAGCAGTGAATCTACCGGGGCTACCTACGAGCAGTACTTC.

As DNA, the CDR3 is TGTGCCAGCAGTTGGTCCGGGACAGGGAACACCGGGGAGCTGTTTTTT. This sequence encodes CASSWSGTGNTGELFF. The chain is built from TRBV7-9 and TRBJ2-2; 8 nucleotides match TRBD1. The J segment lost 1 base and the V segment lost 6 bases, leaving 7 bases of the junction unmatched. This CDR3 contains 16 residues. The V gene's germline CDR1 is SEHNR and CDR2 FQNEAQ (reference sequence).

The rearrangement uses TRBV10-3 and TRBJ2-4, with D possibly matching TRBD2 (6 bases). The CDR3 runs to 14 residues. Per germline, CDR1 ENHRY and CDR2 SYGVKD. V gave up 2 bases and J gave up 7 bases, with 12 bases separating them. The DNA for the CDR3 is TGTGCCATCAGTGAGCCCCGGGAGCCGAACATTCAGTACTTC. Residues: CAISEPREPNIQYF.

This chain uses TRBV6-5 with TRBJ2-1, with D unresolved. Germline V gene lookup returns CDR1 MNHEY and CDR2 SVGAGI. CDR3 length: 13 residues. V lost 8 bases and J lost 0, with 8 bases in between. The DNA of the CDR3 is TGTGCCAGCGATCTGAGCTCCTACAATGAGCAGTTCTTC. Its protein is CASDLSSYNEQFF.

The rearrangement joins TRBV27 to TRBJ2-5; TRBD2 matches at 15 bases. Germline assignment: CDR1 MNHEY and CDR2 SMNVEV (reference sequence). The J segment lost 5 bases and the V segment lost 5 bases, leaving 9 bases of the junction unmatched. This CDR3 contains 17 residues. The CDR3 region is CASSHRTSGRGGETQYF. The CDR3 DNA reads TGTGCCAGCAGTCATCGGACTAGCGGGAGGGGCGGCGAGACCCAGTACTTC.

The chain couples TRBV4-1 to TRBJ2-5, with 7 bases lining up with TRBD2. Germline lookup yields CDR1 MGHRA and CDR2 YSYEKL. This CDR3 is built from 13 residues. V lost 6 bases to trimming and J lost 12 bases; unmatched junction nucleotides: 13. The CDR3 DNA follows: TGCGCCAGCAGTCCGTTAAAAGCGGGACCTAAGTACTTC. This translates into CASSPLKAGPKYF.